The 16 T cell receptor beta chains reported below all come from one sample, sequenced in a study of CD8+ T cells in alopecia areata. RNA was isolated and reverse transcribed to cDNA, the sequencing template. Produced via immunoSEQ multiplex PCR; TCRdb's table is partial and in-frame only. The sample has around 82,000 clones, 51% seen once; the top ten hold 5.7%. Sequencing input: NKG2D-high CD8+ T cells sorted from blood. Receptor source: a human donor with alopecia areata.

In this sample, this clone turned up once. The chain employs TRBV4-1 and TRBJ2-1; a possible D gene is TRBD1 (6 bases). The germline V and J ends were trimmed by 4 bases and 7 bases, with 14 bases remaining between them. Per the germline V gene, CDR1 is MGHRA and CDR2 is YSYEKL. This CDR3 has 14 amino acids. The CDR3 nucleotides are TGCGCCAGCAGCCCAACAGGGTCTCGTAATGAGCAGTTCTTC. Its protein is CASSPTGSRNEQFF.

The gene calls are TRBV4-1 and TRBJ2-5; D remains unclear. Looked up from germline, CDR1 is MGHRA and CDR2 is YSYEKL. V lost 3 bases and J 5 bases, leaving 10 bases between the germline ends. The CDR3 consists of 13 residues. The CDR3 protein is CASSQGMEETQYF. The CDR3 DNA reads TGCGCCAGCAGCCAGGGGATGGAGGAGACCCAGTACTTC.

This clone has a single count. The gene calls are TRBV7-2 and TRBJ2-5, with 8 bases matching TRBD1. The trim removed 5 bases at V and 1 base at J, leaving 9 bases unmatched. The length of the CDR3 is 16 residues. In germline, CDR1 is SGHTA, CDR2 FQGNSA. The DNA for the CDR3 is TGTGCCAGCAGCATCGACAGGGGCGGCATCCAAGAGACCCAGTACTTC. This codes for CASSIDRGGIQETQYF.

Note on this clone: This same CDR3 is encoded by further DNA sequences in the sample. The gene calls are TRBV27 and TRBJ1-1, with D perhaps TRBD1 (6 bases). In germline, CDR1 is MNHEY, CDR2 SMNVEV (reference sequence). The V gene lost 5 bases and the J gene lost 7 bases, with 11 bases spanning the gap. The CDR3 sequence is 12 residues long. The CDR3 loop reads CASSPRGGEAFF. CDR3 nucleotide sequence: TGTGCCAGCAGTCCTAGAGGGGGTGAAGCTTTCTTT.

This rearrangement joins TRBV9 to TRBJ2-3, with D possibly TRBD2 on 5 matching bases. The CDR3 is 15 residues long. The germline V and J ends were trimmed by 0 bases and 1 base, with 9 bases remaining between them. Germline CDR1 is SGDLS and CDR2 is YYNGEE. The CDR3 loop is CASSVELVRTDTQYF. For the CDR3, the DNA is TGTGCCAGCAGCGTAGAACTAGTTCGCACAGATACGCAGTATTTT.

This clone was seen only a few times. The chain uses TRBV29-1 and TRBJ1-1; D not resolved. This CDR3 is 12 amino acids long. CDR1 is SQVTM and CDR2 is ANQGSEA in the germline V gene. CDR3 sequence (DNA): TGCAACAACCCCATCGTCCCCACTGAAGCTTTCTTT. Translation gives CNNPIVPTEAFF.

The J gene is TRBJ2-1, the V gene TRBV5-1; tentatively, D is TRBD1 or TRBD2 (5 bases each). The V and J ends lost 4 bases and 6 bases respectively, with 14 bases between them. Germline assignment: CDR1 SGHRS and CDR2 YFSETQ. CDR3 length: 14 amino acids. CDR3 sequence: CASSPTGQGNEQFF. The CDR3 coding sequence is TGCGCCAGCAGCCCCACGGGGCAGGGCAATGAGCAGTTCTTC. Full variable domain (rest looked up from reference TRBV5-1 and TRBJ2-1): KAGVTQTPRYLIKTRGQQVTLSCSPISGHRSVSWYQQTPGQGLQFLFEYFSETQRNKGNFPGRFSGRQFSNSRSEMNVSTLELGDSALYLCASSPTGQGNEQFFGPGTRLTVL.

The gene calls are TRBV2 and TRBJ2-3; 10 positions match TRBD2. CDR3 length: 13 amino acids. CDR1 and CDR2 from the germline V gene are SNHLY and FYNNEI. V trimming: 8 bases; J trimming: 4 bases; junction bases outside the gene matches: 3. DNA for the CDR3: TGTGCCAGCGCCAGCGGGAGGGCAGATACGCAGTATTTT. Amino acid sequence: CASASGRADTQYF.

V gene TRBV7-9 combines with J gene TRBJ2-1; 8 bases align to TRBD2. Trimming cost V 2 bases and J 4 bases; bases outside gene matches: 4. Germline assignment: CDR1 SEHNR and CDR2 FQNEAQ (reference sequence). This CDR3 is built from 15 residues. The CDR3 DNA is TGTGCCAGCAGCTTAATAGCGGGAACTTACAATGAGCAGTTCTTC. Encoded protein: CASSLIAGTYNEQFF.

The V gene is TRBV5-1, the J gene TRBJ2-7; D might be TRBD2 (6 bases). The CDR3 covers 12 residues. Germline CDR1 is SGHRS and CDR2 is YFSETQ. Trimming shortened V by 4 bases and J by 3 bases, and 8 bases separated the two germline ends. CDR3 sequence: CASSPGDYEQYF. The CDR3, as DNA: TGCGCCAGCAGCCCGGGGGACTACGAGCAGTACTTC.

This clone was seen a few times. V gene TRBV4-2 combines with J gene TRBJ1-2; the D gene is possibly TRBD1 (5 bases). Germline CDR1 and CDR2: LGHNA and YNFKEQ. CDR3 length: 19 amino acids. V was pared by 2 bases and J by 1 base, with 23 bases between. The CDR3 bases are TGTGCCAGCAGCCAACCCCCTGGGACGGACGCTGAGATTAACTATGGCTACACCTTC. It yields the protein CASSQPPGTDAEINYGYTF.

This clone was detected a few times. The rearrangement uses TRBV29-1 and TRBJ2-7, with D perhaps matching TRBD1 (5 bases). The V end lost 5 bases, the J end lost 4 bases, and 18 bases lay between the germline ends. CDR3 length equals 14 residues. Germline V gene sequence: CDR1 SQVTM, CDR2 ANQGSEA. The CDR3 spells CSVYRSRESYEQYF. The CDR3 DNA reads TGCAGCGTTTACCGGAGCAGGGAAAGTTACGAGCAGTACTTC.

This sequence joins TRBV11-2 and TRBJ2-7; D gene ambiguous. Germline lookup yields CDR1 SGHAT and CDR2 FQNNGV. Trimming pared 5 bases from V and 4 bases from J, leaving 6 bases between. The CDR3 covers 11 residues. CDR3 sequence reads: CASSHGYEQYF. CDR3 in DNA: TGTGCCAGCAGCCACGGGTACGAGCAGTACTTC.

V is TRBV18 and J is TRBJ2-7; 7 nucleotides align to TRBD1. CDR1 is KGHSH, CDR2 LQKENI, per germline. This CDR3 comprises 15 residues. J lost 0 bases, V lost 3 bases, and 5 bases had no gene match. The CDR3 coding sequence is TGTGCCAGCTCACCGGACAGGCCAAGCTCCTACGAGCAGTACTTC. Encoded protein: CASSPDRPSSYEQYF.

The J gene is TRBJ2-5, the V gene TRBV29-1, with 8 bases identical to TRBD1. The CDR3 length is 14 residues. From germline, CDR1 is SQVTM and CDR2 ANQGSEA. After removal of 4 bases from V and 4 bases from J, the junction contained 8 bases not matched to a gene. The DNA for the CDR3 is TGCAGCGTTGCCCGTGGACAGGGTTCAGAGACCCAGTACTTC. It translates to CSVARGQGSETQYF.

V is TRBV2 and J is TRBJ2-7; 7 nucleotides agree with TRBD1. CDR1 is SNHLY, CDR2 FYNNEI, per germline. V was pared by 3 bases and J by 2 bases, with 4 bases of the junction left unmatched. This CDR3 has 14 residues. CDR3 DNA: TGTGCCAGCAGTGACGACAGGGTTACCTACGAGCAGTACTTC. Protein product: CASSDDRVTYEQYF.